This entry concerns a single TCR beta chain. Its antigen remains unidentified. No much larger clone exists at a distance of one base, and base qualities are not known. The CDR3 spans 17 residues, from the cysteine through the phenylalanine. The sequence is cut down to CDR3 DNA, 51 bases in frame from base 1. At the junction V is shortened by 2 bases and J by 2 bases; bases outside the gene matches: 8. CDR1 SGHAT and CDR2 FQNNGV were looked up in the germline V gene. This entry comes from a study of T cell responses to AZD1222 COVID-19 vaccine listed by TCRdb under 2021. Describing the broader study: Because spike-specific TCR depth and breadth did not differ between the two schedules, AZD1222 recipients who got a second dose at roughly 4 weeks were pooled with those who got a second dose at roughly 12 weeks. A total of over 230 trial participants underwent TCR sequencing, of whom 207 had received two doses of AZD1222 and around 25 had received two doses of the MenACWY control vaccine. Enrollment into the trials was organized by age into subgroups of 18-55, 56-69 and 70-plus years, and those subgroups contained roughly 150, 30 and 60 TCR-sequenced participants, respectively. The research as a whole found: The vaccine-associated CD4 TCRs covered the entire spike protein, and the dominant responses fell in regions 160-218 and 743-854. Because no samples from the day 14 peak response were available, repertoires could be characterized only after the peak T cell response. A significant rise in spike-specific TCR breadth and depth was observed after two AZD1222 doses relative to day 0 and relative to MenACWY recipients. Conclusions about previously exposed vaccinees are limited, since just six or seven AZD1222 recipients were seropositive for SARS-CoV-2 at baseline. In the small 56-69-year group, the increase in depth fell short of significance, most likely because of low power. Most participants were white British and females outnumbered males, and the authors suggested that clonal diversity may have been underestimated. Reportedly, almost half of the unique spike-specific TCRs recognized epitopes lying outside the regions that are mutated in the B.1.351 and B.1.1.7 variants.

Explained via the paper, the time point label denotes: baseline before first vaccination. Vaccinee samples came from UK trials COV001 and COV002, including a single-blind randomized controlled phase 2/3 trial of AZD1222 (ChAdOx1 nCoV-19) in healthy adults. Trial participant PBMC samples were collected at day 0 and day 28 after the second dose for TCRbeta chain sequencing. The CDR3 regions of human TCRbeta chains were subjected to immunosequencing. The authors processed their data as follows. TCRs in the repertoires were compared against a reference library of SARS-CoV-2-specific TCRs that had been generated with the MIRA antigen-specificity platform. Breadth was defined as the fraction of unique TCRs that were SARS-CoV-2-associated, and depth was defined as the fraction of total T cells that were SARS-CoV-2-associated. Each spike-specific TCR was assigned to its reactive spike region and to a CD4 or CD8 class using the MIRA data. Log10-transformed breadth and depth values were compared by one-way ANOVA with Sidak's multiple comparisons tests. The immuneACCESS repertoire file appears here via TCRdb, limited to in-frame rearrangements. These files lack a portion of the clones; in checked studies, under half of the deficit traces to unresolved V genes, and the cause of the others is not known. Clonal size and the V and J genes are those of that table, whereas D and trimming came from the DNA. The sample data list 150,000 or so clones, and about nine tenths of these were observed just once. The ten largest clones represent around 5.9% of the sample.

This sequence was found in an adult in good health. The sequence joins TRBV11-2 to TRBJ1-3; the junction holds 8 bases that match TRBD1. The source material was peripheral blood, sampled on day 0 of AZD1222 vaccination. The nucleotide sequence reads TGTGCCAGCAGCTTAACGGACAGGGAGTCAGCTGGAAACACCATATATTTT. It codes for CASSLTDRESAGNTIYF.